This TCR beta chain was observed in a study of cytomegalovirus exposure and HLA in healthy donors. Whole-study context: Within an early data release were tens of millions of unique TCRs drawn from HLA-typed donors. There were some 380 genotyped donors. Of these, about 80% fell in the genetic ancestry cluster associated with self-reported Caucasian donors. Overall study results and limits: Apparent HLA restriction characterized most CMV-associated TCR beta chains in a later analysis. A later analysis reported that several of the most significant clusters appeared to be linked to common viral pathogens, among them Epstein-Barr virus.

The PCR employed 60 Vbeta primers together with 13 Jbeta primers. TCRdb's table, derived via immunoSEQ multiplex PCR, lists solely in-frame clones and lacks some. The sample contains under 200,000 clones, 60% to 85% of which appear only once. The CDR3 spans 14 residues. The germline gives CDR1 SGDLS, CDR2 YYNGEE. Trimming took 3 bases from V and 5 from J; bases not matched to a gene: 6. Comments on this clone: Its antigen is unknown.

The source is a female donor in good health and CMV-seronegative. The sequenced sample consisted of PBMCs. The chain links TRBV9 to TRBJ1-2; 8 bases match TRBD1. As DNA, the CDR3 is TGTGCCAGCAGCGACGGACAGGGAAGTTATGGCTACACCTTC. Translation: CASSDGQGSYGYTF.